Below, 15 T cell receptor beta chains from the same sample are listed, as sequenced in a study of response to subunit inactivated influenza vaccine (dated by TCRdb to the late 2010s). Receptor amplification or capture employed RT-PCR. The run used an Illumina HiSeq 2500. TCRdb reprocessed the public reads (quality trimming at Q25 with fastp, clone calling with MiXCR) and kept in-frame beta chains. Each entry is one CDR3 protein sequence, shown with its most common DNA and genes. This sample gives some 600,000 distinct CDR3 sequences in total; about 15% of them show up just once. 6% to 9.5% of the sample is in the top ten clones. The specimen comprised PBMCs from blood, sampled around 14 days before vaccination. These TCRs come from a man in his fifties who received an inactivated influenza vaccine. Donor details come from another sample of the same person, matched by shared clones.

In its sample, this clonotype was seen a few times. The chain uses TRBV2 and TRBJ2-5; D possibly corresponds to TRBD2 (6 bases). The CDR3 sequence is 14 residues long. Trimming stripped 3 bases from V and 4 bases from J, with 12 bases between. Looked up from germline, CDR1 is SNHLY and CDR2 is FYNNEI. CDR3 coding DNA: TGTGCCAGCAGTGAGGGTGGTAGCGGAGAGACCCAGTACTTC. Protein sequence: CASSEGGSGETQYF.

The chain links TRBV19 to TRBJ2-1; 10 nucleotides line up with TRBD2. The germline V gene has CDR1 LNHDA and CDR2 SQIVND (reference sequence). CDR3 length: 17 residues. The V segment lost 4 bases and the J segment 4 bases; nucleotides outside the gene matches: 10. As DNA, the CDR3 is TGTGCCAGTAGTAGGGTAGCGGGGGGCCTTCGTTACAATGAGCAGTTCTTC. Residues: CASSRVAGGLRYNEQFF.

This clonotype was picked up a small number of times. CDR3 protein: CASSPSGSGPLNTQYF. The CDR3 DNA reads TGTGCCAGCAGCCCCAGCGGGAGTGGCCCTTTAAATACCCAGTACTTC. The chain has TRBV4-2 and TRBJ2-5, with 8 bases aligning to TRBD2. V lost 4 bases, J lost 8 bases, and 15 bases stayed unmatched. CDR1 and CDR2 from the germline V gene are LGHNA and YNFKEQ. The CDR3 is made up of 16 amino acids.

The rearrangement links TRBV7-9 to TRBJ1-6; 7 bases match TRBD1. The CDR3 runs to 15 residues. The germline V gene encodes CDR1 SEHNR and CDR2 FQNEAQ (reference sequence). The J segment lost 6 bases and the V segment lost 3 bases, leaving 5 bases of the junction unmatched. CDR3 loop: CASSLFDRVNSPLHF. DNA for the CDR3: TGTGCCAGCAGCTTGTTCGACAGGGTTAATTCACCCCTCCACTTT. Variable domain in full (rest from reference TRBV7-9 and TRBJ1-6): DTGVSQNPRHKITKRGQNVTFRCDPISEHNRLYWYRQTLGQGPEFLTYFQNEAQLEKSRLLSDRFSAERPKGSFSTLEIQRTEQGDSAMYLCASSLFDRVNSPLHFGNGTRLTVT.

V is TRBV11-1 and J is TRBJ2-1, with a tentative D call TRBD2 (6 bases). The CDR3 runs 18 residues. Germline CDR1 reads SGHAT; CDR2 reads FQDESV (reference sequence). V lost 5 bases to trimming and J lost 2 bases, with 22 bases between them. The CDR3 nucleotides are TGTGCCAGCAGCCCTCCTGGGGACTGGTCCTCTACCTACAATGAGCAGTTCTTC. Its protein product is CASSPPGDWSSTYNEQFF.

The rearrangement links TRBV27 to TRBJ2-1, with D perhaps being TRBD1 or TRBD2 (5 bases each). CDR3 length: 15 residues. Trimming removed 5 bases from V and 7 bases from J, with 18 bases in between. Germline CDR1 reads MNHEY; CDR2 reads SMNVEV (reference sequence). CDR3 in amino acids: CASSRKGRRTNEQFF. Here the CDR3 DNA reads TGTGCCAGCAGTCGTAAGGGGAGACGAACAAATGAGCAGTTCTTC.

The chain links TRBV7-2 to TRBJ2-7; possible D gene TRBD2, 6 bases. From germline, CDR1 is SGHTA and CDR2 FQGNSA. The CDR3 is 15 residues long. V dropped 2 bases and J dropped 5 bases, with 16 bases sitting between them. In DNA form, the CDR3 reads TGTGCCAGCAGCTTATTGGGTGGGGGGATCGACGAGCAGTACTTC. This gives the protein CASSLLGGGIDEQYF.

In this sample, this clonotype turned up many times. The chain has TRBV7-6 and TRBJ1-4; possible D gene TRBD1, 5 bases. CDR3 length equals 14 residues. CDR1 and CDR2 (germline): SGHVS, FNYEAQ. The germline V and J ends were trimmed by 2 bases and 5 bases, with 9 bases remaining between them. The CDR3 sequence is CASSLMTENEKLFF. CDR3 nucleotide sequence: TGTGCCAGCAGCTTAATGACAGAGAATGAAAAACTGTTTTTT.

The V and J genes are TRBV6-5 and TRBJ2-3; 8 positions match TRBD1. V shed 0 bases, J shed 4 bases, and the junction held 3 bases outside the gene matches. Per germline, CDR1 MNHEY and CDR2 SVGAGI. This CDR3 has 15 residues. The DNA for the CDR3 is TGTGCCAGCAGTTACTCCTCGGACAGGGCAGATACGCAGTATTTT. Translation gives CASSYSSDRADTQYF.

V and J are TRBV4-1 and TRBJ2-3; D is uncertain. Germline values: CDR1 MGHRA, CDR2 YSYEKL. V was pared by 0 bases and J by 8 bases, with 18 bases between. The CDR3 runs to 16 residues. The CDR3, as DNA: TGCGCCAGCAGCCAAGAAATAGGCTGGCTGGCTGGTACGCAGTATTTT. This gives the protein CASSQEIGWLAGTQYF.

The chain combines TRBV27 with TRBJ2-2, with 10 bases identical to TRBD2. In germline, CDR1 is MNHEY, CDR2 SMNVEV (reference sequence). The CDR3 is 16 amino acids. Germline trimming cut 3 bases from V and 1 base from J; bases unmatched to any gene: 2. The CDR3 sequence: CASSFLAGVNTGELFF. CDR3 nucleotides: TGTGCCAGCAGTTTTCTAGCGGGGGTGAACACCGGGGAGCTGTTTTTT.

At least ten counts were recorded for this clonotype. The rearrangement links TRBV6-6 to TRBJ2-3; D possibly corresponds to TRBD1 (5 bases). Germline assignment: CDR1 MNHNY and CDR2 SVGAGI (reference sequence). CDR3 length: 14 amino acids. V gave up 3 bases and J gave up 4 bases, with 11 bases separating them. DNA of the CDR3: TGTGCCAGCAGTTATGCAGGGTCGGCAGATACGCAGTATTTT. This translates into CASSYAGSADTQYF.

V gene TRBV14 combines with J gene TRBJ2-5; 7 nucleotides agree with TRBD1. The V and J ends lost 4 bases and 1 base, in that order; junction bases with no gene match: 9. Germline values: CDR1 SGHDN, CDR2 FVKESK. The CDR3 has 16 residues. CDR3 residues: CASSRYRGRSQETQYF. In DNA form, the CDR3 reads TGTGCCAGCAGCCGTTACAGGGGCCGCTCCCAAGAGACCCAGTACTTC.

This clonotype came up a few times. This chain links TRBV5-5 with TRBJ2-7; D is uncertain. CDR1 is SGHKS and CDR2 is YYEKEE in the germline V gene (reference sequence). CDR3 length: 15 amino acids. Trimming removed 4 bases at V and 4 bases at J, with 18 bases between. The CDR3: CASSQGPLVVYEQYF. The DNA for the CDR3 is TGTGCCAGCAGCCAAGGACCTCTGGTGGTGTACGAGCAGTACTTC.

The chain employs TRBV18 and TRBJ2-1, with 8 bases fitting TRBD2. CDR3 size: 14 residues. CDR1 is KGHSH, CDR2 LQKENI, per germline. Trimming cost V 5 bases and J 5 bases; bases outside gene matches: 5. The CDR3 here is CASSVSSGHNEQFF. DNA of the CDR3: TGTGCCAGCTCAGTCTCTAGCGGGCACAATGAGCAGTTCTTC.